These 20 T cell receptor beta chains originate from one sample sequenced in a study of T cell responses to AZD1222 COVID-19 vaccine. The table came from immunoSEQ multiplex PCR; TCRdb's copy has only in-frame clones and leaves some out. Counted here are under 200,000 clones, 91% occurring once; the ten biggest clones make up under 2.5%. The sample consisted of peripheral blood, taken on day 0 of AZD1222 vaccination. Source of these receptors: an adult in good health.

The rearrangement links TRBV7-2 to TRBJ1-1; no clear D gene. CDR3 length: 16 residues. V was shortened by 2 bases and J by 1 base, with 14 bases between the two germline ends. Germline values: CDR1 SGHTA, CDR2 FQGNSA. CDR3 sequence (DNA): TGTGCCAGCAGCTTAAGTTTCGTGGCAGGGAACACTGAAGCTTTCTTT. Protein sequence: CASSLSFVAGNTEAFF.

Points on this clone: Other DNA sequences from this sample encode an identical CDR3 as well. The genes are TRBV19 and TRBJ1-1; 11 nucleotides align to TRBD1. The V and J ends lost 5 bases and 5 bases, in that order; junction bases with no gene match: 4. This CDR3 contains 14 residues. Germline V gene lookup returns CDR1 LNHDA and CDR2 SQIVND (reference sequence). The CDR3 DNA sequence: TGTGCCAGTAGTCCGGACAGGGGGCGGACTGAAGCTTTCTTT. Residues: CASSPDRGRTEAFF.

The rearrangement joins TRBV24-1 to TRBJ2-2; 10 bases are shared with TRBD2. This CDR3 has 17 residues. V lost 4 bases, J lost 6 bases, and 10 bases stayed unmatched. Looked up from germline, CDR1 is KGHDR and CDR2 is SFDVKD. DNA of the CDR3: TGTGCCACCAGTGACTCCCGCAGCGGGAGGGCCCCCGGGGAGCTGTTTTTT. Translating gives CATSDSRSGRAPGELFF.

The chain recombines TRBV9 with TRBJ2-7; no clear D. Looked up from germline, CDR1 is SGDLS and CDR2 is YYNGEE. The CDR3 is 14 residues long. V shed 0 bases and J shed 4 bases, with 11 bases lying between them. The CDR3 region has the DNA TGTGCCAGCAGCGTAGGGGCCGAGATGTACGAGCAGTACTTC. Amino acid sequence: CASSVGAEMYEQYF.

The rearrangement uses TRBV6-5 and TRBJ2-5; D unclear. This CDR3 comprises 15 residues. Trimming stripped 0 bases from V and 1 base from J, with 9 bases between. Germline assignment: CDR1 MNHEY and CDR2 SVGAGI. The chain's CDR3 is CASSYSSEFQETQYF. CDR3 in DNA: TGTGCCAGCAGTTACTCTTCCGAGTTCCAAGAGACCCAGTACTTC.

J is TRBJ2-3 and V is TRBV6-5; D uncertain. Per germline, CDR1 MNHEY and CDR2 SVGAGI. The CDR3 runs 15 residues. V lost 6 bases and J 1 base, leaving 14 bases between the germline ends. The CDR3 is CASRMTALRTDTQYF. CDR3 nucleotides: TGTGCCAGCAGGATGACGGCTCTTCGCACAGATACGCAGTATTTT.

The rearrangement links TRBV30 to TRBJ1-2; D gene uncertain. Germline lookup yields CDR1 GTSNPN and CDR2 SVGIG (reference sequence). This CDR3 has 12 amino acids. With 2 bases removed from V and 5 bases from J, the gap between germline ends came to 9 bases. CDR3 nucleotide sequence: TGTGCCTGGAGTCTGGGATTTTATGGCTACACCTTC. Its protein is CAWSLGFYGYTF.

The chain has TRBV9 and TRBJ1-6; D is unclear. V lost 3 bases to trimming and J lost 6 bases, with 13 bases between them. The CDR3 length is 15 residues. Germline values: CDR1 SGDLS, CDR2 YYNGEE. The CDR3, as DNA: TGTGCCAGCAGCGCAAGGGAACAGCCTAATTCACCCCTCCACTTT. This gives the protein CASSAREQPNSPLHF.

V gene TRBV10-3 combines with J gene TRBJ2-7, with 11 bases fitting TRBD1. The CDR3 runs to 16 residues. V lost 3 bases to trimming and J lost 4 bases; unmatched junction nucleotides: 8. CDR1 is ENHRY and CDR2 is SYGVKD in the germline V gene. The CDR3, as DNA: TGTGCCATCAGTGATTCGGGACAGGGGGGCGCATACGAGCAGTACTTC. The encoded protein is CAISDSGQGGAYEQYF.

The J gene is TRBJ2-7, the V gene TRBV6-5, with 7 bases identical to TRBD2. With V trimmed by 2 bases and J by 11 bases, 6 bases remained unmatched. Germline CDR1 and CDR2: MNHEY and SVGAGI. This CDR3 is 12 amino acids long. CDR3 bases: TGTGCCAGCAGTTACGGGGGGGGATCGAAGTACTTC. Residues: CASSYGGGSKYF.

The chain recombines TRBV7-2 with TRBJ2-7; weak D call: TRBD2 (5 bases). The V end was cut by 5 bases, the J end by 1 base, with 12 bases between. This CDR3 has 14 amino acids. The germline V gene encodes CDR1 SGHTA and CDR2 FQGNSA. The CDR3 sequence is CASSPQLGSYEQYF. Here the CDR3 DNA reads TGTGCCAGCAGCCCACAACTAGGGTCCTACGAGCAGTACTTC.

This chain uses TRBV5-1 with TRBJ2-1, with 11 bases lining up with TRBD2. The CDR3 spans 16 residues. J lost 5 bases, V lost 2 bases, and 6 bases had no gene match. Germline V gene data show CDR1 as SGHRS and CDR2 as YFSETQ. The CDR3 reads CASSFDLAGGNNEQFF. The CDR3 DNA follows: TGCGCCAGCAGCTTTGACCTAGCGGGAGGAAACAATGAGCAGTTCTTC.

The chain couples TRBV18 to TRBJ1-2; TRBD1 matches at 9 bases. The V segment lost 3 bases and the J segment 7 bases; nucleotides outside the gene matches: 9. Germline CDR1 and CDR2: KGHSH and LQKENI. The CDR3 consists of 15 residues. CDR3 in DNA: TGTGCCAGCTCACCCCTCGGACAGGGGATGGGTGGCTACACCTTC. Protein: CASSPLGQGMGGYTF.

This clone was counted once. The chain couples TRBV3-1 (or the pseudogene TRBV3-2) to TRBJ2-3; the D gene could be TRBD1 or TRBD2 (5 bases each). Per germline, CDR1 LGHDT and CDR2 YNNKEL (reference sequence). This CDR3 contains 16 residues. V was shortened by 1 base and J by 0 bases, with 11 bases between the two germline ends. The CDR3 DNA reads TGTGCCAGCAGCCAAGCCGGGGCCCGTAGCACAGATACGCAGTATTTT. Encoded protein: CASSQAGARSTDTQYF.

This clone was picked up one time. The chain carries TRBV28 and TRBJ2-7; D gene ambiguous. V lost 5 bases, J lost 2 bases, and 10 bases lay in between. Germline loops: CDR1 MDHEN, CDR2 SYDVKM. This CDR3 has 13 residues. CDR3 protein: CASSGVNPYEQYF. DNA of the CDR3: TGTGCCAGCAGTGGGGTTAATCCCTACGAGCAGTACTTC. The complete variable domain, with remaining parts taken from reference TRBV28 and TRBJ2-7, reads DVKVTQSSRYLVKRTGEKVFLECVQDMDHENMFWYRQDPGLGLRLIYFSYDVKMKEKGDIPEGYSVSREKKERFSLILESASTNQTSMYLCASSGVNPYEQYFGPGTRLTVT.

This clone was counted between two and nine times. This sequence joins TRBV30 and TRBJ1-5; the D is unclear. CDR1 is GTSNPN, CDR2 SVGIG, per germline (reference sequence). CDR3 length: 13 residues. The V gene lost 0 bases and the J gene lost 6 bases, with 9 bases spanning the gap. The CDR3, as DNA: TGTGCCTGGAGTGTAGGGCCAGCTCAGCCCCAGCATTTT. As protein: CAWSVGPAQPQHF.

The V call is TRBV12-3 or TRBV12-4, the J call TRBJ2-7; a possible D gene is TRBD1 (6 bases). The CDR3 consists of 12 residues. The V end lost 7 bases, the J end lost 7 bases, and 14 bases lay between the germline ends. CDR3 in amino acids: CASTSGVYEQYF. CDR3 DNA sequence: TGTGCCAGCACCTCAGGGGTTTATGAGCAGTACTTC.

The V and J genes are TRBV12-3 or TRBV12-4 and TRBJ1-5; weak D call: TRBD1 (5 bases). Trimming shortened V by 4 bases and J by 7 bases, and 11 bases separated the two germline ends. This CDR3 has 13 amino acids. In DNA form, the CDR3 reads TGTGCCAGCAGTTCTCAGGGAGGACAGCCCCAGCATTTT. Residues: CASSSQGGQPQHF.

The V and J genes are TRBV2 and TRBJ2-7; possible D gene TRBD1, 5 bases. V lost 6 bases and J 0 bases, leaving 12 bases between the germline ends. Germline lookup yields CDR1 SNHLY and CDR2 FYNNEI. CDR3 length equals 14 residues. CDR3 DNA sequence: TGTGCCAGCAGGGGGCAGGGAAGCTCCTACGAGCAGTACTTC. This translates into CASRGQGSSYEQYF.

The rearrangement joins TRBV28 to TRBJ1-1; tentative D call: TRBD1 (5 bases). The V and J ends lost 10 bases and 5 bases respectively, with 11 bases between them. Germline CDR1 and CDR2: MDHEN and SYDVKM. The CDR3 consists of 11 residues. CDR3 loop: CAILKGTEAFF. CDR3 DNA: TGTGCCATCTTAAAGGGGACTGAAGCTTTCTTT.